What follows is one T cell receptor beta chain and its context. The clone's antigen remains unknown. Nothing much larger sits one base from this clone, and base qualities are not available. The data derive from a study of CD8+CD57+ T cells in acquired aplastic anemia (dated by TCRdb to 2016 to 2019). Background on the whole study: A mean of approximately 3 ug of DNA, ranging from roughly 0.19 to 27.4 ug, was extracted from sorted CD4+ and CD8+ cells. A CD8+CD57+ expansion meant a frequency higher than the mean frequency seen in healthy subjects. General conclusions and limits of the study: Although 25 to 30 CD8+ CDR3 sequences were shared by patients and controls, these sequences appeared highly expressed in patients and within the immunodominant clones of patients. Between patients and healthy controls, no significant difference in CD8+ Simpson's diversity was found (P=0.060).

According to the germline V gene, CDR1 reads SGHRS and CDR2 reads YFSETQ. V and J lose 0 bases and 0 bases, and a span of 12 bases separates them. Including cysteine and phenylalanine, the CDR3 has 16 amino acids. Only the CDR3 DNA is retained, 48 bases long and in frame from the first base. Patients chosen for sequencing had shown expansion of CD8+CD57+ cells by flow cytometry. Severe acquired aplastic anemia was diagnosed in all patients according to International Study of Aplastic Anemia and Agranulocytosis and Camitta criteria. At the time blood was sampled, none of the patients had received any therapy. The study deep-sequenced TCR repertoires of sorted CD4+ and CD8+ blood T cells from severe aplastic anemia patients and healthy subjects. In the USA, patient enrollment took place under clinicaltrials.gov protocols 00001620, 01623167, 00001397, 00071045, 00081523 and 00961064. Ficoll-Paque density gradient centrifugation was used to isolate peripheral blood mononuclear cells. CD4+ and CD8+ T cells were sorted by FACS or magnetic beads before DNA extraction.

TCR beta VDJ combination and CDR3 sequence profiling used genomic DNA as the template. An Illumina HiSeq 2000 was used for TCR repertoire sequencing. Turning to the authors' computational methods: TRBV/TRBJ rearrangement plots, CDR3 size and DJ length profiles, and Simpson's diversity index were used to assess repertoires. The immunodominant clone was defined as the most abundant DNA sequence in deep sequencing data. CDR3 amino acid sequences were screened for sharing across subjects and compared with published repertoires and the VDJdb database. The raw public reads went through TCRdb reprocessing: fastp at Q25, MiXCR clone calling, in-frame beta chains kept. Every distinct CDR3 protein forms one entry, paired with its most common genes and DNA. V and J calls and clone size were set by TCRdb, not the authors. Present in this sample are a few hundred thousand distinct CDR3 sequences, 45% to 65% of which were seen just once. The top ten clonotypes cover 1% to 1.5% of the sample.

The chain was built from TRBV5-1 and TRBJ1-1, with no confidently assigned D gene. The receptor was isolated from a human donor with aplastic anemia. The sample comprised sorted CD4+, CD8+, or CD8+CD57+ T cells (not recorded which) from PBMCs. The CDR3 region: CASSLAQRAVNTEAFF. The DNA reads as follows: TGCGCCAGCAGCTTGGCCCAAAGGGCAGTGAACACTGAAGCTTTCTTT.